Shown below are 21 T cell receptor beta chains from a single sample sequenced in a study of regulatory T cells in long-lasting Graves disease. Time point: newly diagnosed GD, antithyroid drugs for less than 3 months. Scientists built the TCR library using RNA that was extracted from PBMCs. HTBI primers from iRepertoire and Arm-PCR of CDR3 regions yielded the TCR beta libraries. TCRdb re-called the multiplex PCR reads with MiXCR, one entry per CDR3 protein. The sample yields 440,000 or so distinct CDR3 sequences, about 15% seen once. These same data were also listed under a study on T cells in Graves' hyperthyroidism and ophthalmopathy.

Sequences were derived from peripheral blood mononuclear cells (PBMCs), sampled at new diagnosis, from a patient treated with antithyroid drugs. These receptors were obtained from a woman in her 30s with Graves disease.

This clonotype was detected many times. This sequence joins TRBV7-9 and TRBJ1-4; D remains ambiguous. V shed 4 bases and J shed 4 bases, with 10 bases lying between them. The CDR3 has 14 residues. The germline gives CDR1 SEHNR, CDR2 FQNEAQ (reference sequence). The CDR3 nucleotides read TGTGCCAGCAGCTCAGGACGGATTAATGAAAAACTGTTTTTT. Amino acids: CASSSGRINEKLFF.

This chain links TRBV5-4 with TRBJ2-3; 7 nucleotides align to TRBD2. The CDR3 spans 16 residues. Germline CDR1 SGHNT, CDR2 YYREEE (reference sequence). Trimming at V came to 0 bases and at J to 2 bases, leaving 6 bases not matched to a gene. CDR3 bases: TGTGCCAGCAGCTTGGGAGCGGGACTATTCACAGATACGCAGTATTTT. This encodes CASSLGAGLFTDTQYF.

The chain links TRBV13 to TRBJ2-2; the match to TRBD2 covers 7 bases. V trimming: 2 bases; J trimming: 2 bases; junction bases outside the gene matches: 5. This CDR3 comprises 16 residues. Germline CDR1 PRHDT, CDR2 FYEKMQ (reference sequence). The chain's CDR3 is CASSLRAGINTGELFF. The CDR3 DNA reads as TGTGCCAGCAGCTTACGAGCGGGGATTAACACCGGGGAGCTGTTTTTT.

This clonotype has ten or more counts. This chain links TRBV7-9 with TRBJ2-1, with D unresolved. Trimming stripped 1 base from V and 13 bases from J, with 17 bases between. The CDR3 runs 14 residues. Looked up from germline, CDR1 is SEHNR and CDR2 is FQNEAQ (reference sequence). As DNA, the CDR3 is TGTGCCAGCAGCTTAGGTGCAGGTCTCTTGAACCAGTTCTTC. It codes for CASSLGAGLLNQFF.

This clonotype was detected only a few times. The rearrangement joins TRBV5-1 to TRBJ1-4; possibly TRBD1 for D (5 bases). The CDR3 loop spans 13 amino acids. Germline V CDR1 and CDR2: SGHRS, YFSETQ. Trimming cost V 0 bases and J 12 bases, with 12 bases left between them. CDR3 residues: CASSLAESRELFF. CDR3 bases: TGCGCCAGCAGCTTGGCGGAGTCCAGGGAACTGTTTTTT. Full variable domain (rest looked up from reference TRBV5-1 and TRBJ1-4): KAGVTQTPRYLIKTRGQQVTLSCSPISGHRSVSWYQQTPGQGLQFLFEYFSETQRNKGNFPGRFSGRQFSNSRSEMNVSTLELGDSALYLCASSLAESRELFFGSGTQLSVL.

This clonotype was seen more than once but under ten times. V and J are TRBV20-1 and TRBJ1-4; 7 nucleotides line up with TRBD1. The trim removed 5 bases at V and 0 bases at J, leaving 3 bases unmatched. The germline gives CDR1 DFQATT, CDR2 SNEGSKA (reference sequence). This CDR3 has 14 residues. The CDR3 protein is CSAEDRATNEKLFF. The CDR3 DNA follows: TGCAGTGCTGAAGACAGGGCAACTAATGAAAAACTGTTTTTT.

This clonotype was counted between two and nine times. V usage is TRBV4-3 and J usage is TRBJ1-1; no firm D call. CDR1 and CDR2 from the germline V gene are LGHNA and YSLEER. The CDR3 consists of 14 residues. The ends were cut back, 0 bases at V and 7 bases at J, with 12 bases in the middle. This CDR3 is CASSQDRAPDEAFF. The CDR3 DNA reads TGCGCCAGCAGCCAAGATCGGGCACCTGATGAAGCTTTCTTT.

This clonotype came up many times. V usage is TRBV20-1 and J usage is TRBJ2-2; 7 bases line up with TRBD2. CDR1 is DFQATT and CDR2 is SNEGSKA in the germline V gene (reference sequence). The CDR3 length is 18 residues. After removal of 4 bases from V and 1 base from J, the junction contained 15 bases not matched to a gene. The CDR3 is CSANGMEGRELNTGELFF. In nucleotides, the CDR3 is TGCAGTGCTAATGGAATGGAGGGGAGGGAACTGAACACCGGGGAGCTGTTTTTT.

This clonotype has just a few counts. The chain links TRBV20-1 to TRBJ2-5, with a possible D match to TRBD2 (6 bases). The CDR3 is 15 amino acids. CDR1 is DFQATT and CDR2 is SNEGSKA in the germline V gene (reference sequence). V was shortened by 1 base and J by 6 bases, with 18 bases between the two germline ends. The CDR3 protein is CSARGRAGTQQTQYF. The CDR3 nucleotides read TGCAGTGCTAGAGGTCGGGCGGGAACACAACAGACCCAGTACTTC.

This clonotype was seen repeatedly, ten times or more. The chain couples TRBV5-1 to TRBJ1-2, with D perhaps matching TRBD1 (5 bases). Trimming removed 3 bases at V and 3 bases at J, with 12 bases between. The CDR3 is made up of 14 amino acids. The V gene's germline CDR1 is SGHRS and CDR2 YFSETQ. The CDR3 DNA follows: TGCGCCAGCAGCTCGACAGTGGAGGACTATGGCTACACCTTC. It encodes CASSSTVEDYGYTF.

V usage is TRBV24-1 and J usage is TRBJ2-7, with 10 bases fitting TRBD2. Per germline, CDR1 KGHDR and CDR2 SFDVKD. The CDR3 is made up of 16 amino acids. Germline trimming cut 4 bases from V and 7 bases from J; bases unmatched to any gene: 12. The CDR3 here is CATSDPSGSRPGEQYF. Here the CDR3 DNA reads TGTGCCACCAGTGACCCTAGCGGGAGTAGACCAGGGGAGCAGTACTTC.

This clonotype was counted many times. V gene TRBV12-3 or TRBV12-4 combines with J gene TRBJ1-1; D is unresolved. This CDR3 region has 13 residues. The V gene lost 4 bases and the J gene lost 1 base, with 7 bases spanning the gap. Here the CDR3 reads CASSSQRNTEAFF. CDR3 coding DNA: TGTGCCAGCAGTTCTCAGCGGAACACTGAAGCTTTCTTT.

CDR3 region: CSALSTSSTDTQYF. The CDR3, as DNA: TGCAGTGCCCTATCGACTAGTAGCACAGATACGCAGTATTTT. The genes are TRBV20-1 and TRBJ2-3; D might be TRBD2 (6 bases). Germline lookup yields CDR1 DFQATT and CDR2 SNEGSKA (reference sequence). Trimming removed 6 bases at V and 0 bases at J, with 13 bases between. The CDR3 contains 14 residues.

V gene TRBV9 combines with J gene TRBJ2-1; a possible D gene is TRBD2 (6 bases). CDR3 size: 15 residues. Trimming removed 3 bases from V and 0 bases from J, with 10 bases in between. Germline V CDR1 and CDR2: SGDLS, YYNGEE. The CDR3, as DNA: TGTGCCAGCAGCGGATATAGCGGCTCCTACAATGAGCAGTTCTTC. It translates to CASSGYSGSYNEQFF.

This clonotype was observed at least ten times. The V call is TRBV5-1, the J call TRBJ2-2; 8 nucleotides agree with TRBD1. Germline V CDR1 and CDR2: SGHRS, YFSETQ. This CDR3 is built from 15 residues. The ends lost 4 bases at V and 5 bases at J; junction bases unmatched: 7. The CDR3 nucleotides read TGCGCCAGCAGCATCGGGACAGGAGGGACCGGGGAGCTGTTTTTT. Its translation: CASSIGTGGTGELFF.

The V and J genes are TRBV14 and TRBJ2-7; possible D gene TRBD2, 6 bases. This CDR3 spans 15 amino acids. CDR1 and CDR2 from the germline V gene are SGHDN and FVKESK. V was pared by 0 bases and J by 4 bases, with 13 bases between. In DNA form, the CDR3 reads TGTGCCAGCAGCCAAGAGATCGCTAGCGTTTACGAGCAGTACTTC. This gives the protein CASSQEIASVYEQYF.

The chain employs TRBV19 and TRBJ2-1; 8 bases fit TRBD2. After removal of 3 bases from V and 0 bases from J, the junction contained 7 bases not matched to a gene. The CDR3 is 17 residues long. Germline V gene sequence: CDR1 LNHDA, CDR2 SQIVND (reference sequence). This chain's CDR3 is CASSMVLAGYSYNEQFF. CDR3 sequence (DNA): TGTGCCAGTAGTATGGTATTAGCGGGATACTCCTACAATGAGCAGTTCTTC.

This clonotype was seen ten or more times. The rearrangement uses TRBV12-3 or TRBV12-4 and TRBJ2-2; 7 bases agree with TRBD2. With 4 bases clipped from V and 4 bases from J, the junction kept 12 bases outside the gene matches. The length of the CDR3 is 17 residues. The CDR3 DNA is TGTGCCAGCAGTTCCCGGGGAGGGCGAAAAGGCACCGGGGAGCTGTTTTTT. Its translation is CASSSRGGRKGTGELFF.

This clonotype came up many times. V and J are TRBV29-1 and TRBJ1-2; 10 nucleotides match TRBD1. Looked up from germline, CDR1 is SQVTM and CDR2 is ANQGSEA. This CDR3 region has 15 residues. V gave up 1 base and J gave up 7 bases; unmatched junction bases: 9. For the CDR3, the DNA is TGCAGCGTTGAAGTCGGGGACAGGGGATTTAGTGGCTACACCTTC. Encoded protein: CSVEVGDRGFSGYTF. Filled out from reference TRBV29-1 and TRBJ1-2, the complete variable domain reads SAVISQKPSRDICQRGTSLTIQCQVDSQVTMMFWYRQQPGQSLTLIATANQGSEATYESGFVIDKFPISRPNLTFSTLTVSNMSPEDSSIYLCSVEVGDRGFSGYTFGSGTRLTVV.

This clonotype was picked up a small number of times. V gene TRBV5-8 combines with J gene TRBJ1-5; unclear D gene. V lost 2 bases to trimming and J lost 0 bases, with 18 bases between them. The length of the CDR3 is 18 residues. Germline V CDR1 and CDR2: SGHTS, YDEGEE. Here the CDR3 DNA reads TGTGCCAGCAGCTTTCCCGGGAGCTCAACCTATAGCAATCAGCCCCAGCATTTT. Translating it yields CASSFPGSSTYSNQPQHF.

This clonotype was seen more than once but under ten times. The V and J genes are TRBV20-1 and TRBJ2-5; D call uncertain. Germline-derived CDR1 and CDR2 are DFQATT and SNEGSKA (reference sequence). With 3 bases removed from V and 4 bases from J, the gap between germline ends came to 9 bases. CDR3 length equals 12 residues. The DNA for the CDR3 is TGCAGTGCTAGTGCTAGGTTAGAGACCCAGTACTTC. This sequence encodes CSASARLETQYF.